This paragraph reports one TCR beta chain. This clone was counted once. It has no known antigen specificity. No base-level quality is on record; no much larger clone is a single base apart. This sample was included in a study of technical replicates of blood from four donors (TCRdb year 2017). Library construction relied on the immunoSEQ multiplex PCR assay. Not all clones reach the TCRdb copy of this immuneACCESS table, which keeps in-frame sequences only. Checked studies attribute under half of the gap to unresolved V genes and leave the rest unexplained. The sample table contains about 70,000 clones; only one count was recorded for approximately 97% of them. The ten largest clonotypes hold approximately 0.2% of the sample. V is cut by 4 bases and J by 2 bases, and the space between the germline ends is 11 bases. Via the germline V gene, CDR1 is SGHRS and CDR2 YFSETQ. The CDR3 runs 14 residues from the cysteine to the phenylalanine. The DNA shown is the 42-base CDR3, in frame from base 1.

Sequencing input: T cells isolated from PBMCs. The rearrangement combines TRBV5-1 with TRBJ2-3; a weak D assignment points to TRBD1 (6 bases agree). The receptor was derived from a human donor in good health. The DNA reads TGCGCCAGCAGCCAGGACAGACACACAGATACGCAGTATTTT. This gives the protein CASSQDRHTDTQYF. Joined to the reference TRBV5-1 and TRBJ2-3 proteins, this CDR3 gives the full variable domain: KAGVTQTPRYLIKTRGQQVTLSCSPISGHRSVSWYQQTPGQGLQFLFEYFSETQRNKGNFPGRFSGRQFSNSRSEMNVSTLELGDSALYLCASSQDRHTDTQYFGPGTRLTVL.